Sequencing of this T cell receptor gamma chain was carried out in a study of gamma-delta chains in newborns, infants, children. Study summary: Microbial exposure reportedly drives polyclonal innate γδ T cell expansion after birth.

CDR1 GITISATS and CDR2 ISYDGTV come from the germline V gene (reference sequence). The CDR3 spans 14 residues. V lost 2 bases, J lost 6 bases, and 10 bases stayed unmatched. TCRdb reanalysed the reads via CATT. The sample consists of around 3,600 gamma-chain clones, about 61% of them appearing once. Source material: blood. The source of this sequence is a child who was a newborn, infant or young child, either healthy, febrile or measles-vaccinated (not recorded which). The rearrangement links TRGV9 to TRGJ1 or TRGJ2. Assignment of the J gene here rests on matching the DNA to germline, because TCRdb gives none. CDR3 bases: TGTGCCTTGTGGGAGGGCCTTCCTCGTTATAAGAAACTCTTT. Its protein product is CALWEGLPRYKKLF.